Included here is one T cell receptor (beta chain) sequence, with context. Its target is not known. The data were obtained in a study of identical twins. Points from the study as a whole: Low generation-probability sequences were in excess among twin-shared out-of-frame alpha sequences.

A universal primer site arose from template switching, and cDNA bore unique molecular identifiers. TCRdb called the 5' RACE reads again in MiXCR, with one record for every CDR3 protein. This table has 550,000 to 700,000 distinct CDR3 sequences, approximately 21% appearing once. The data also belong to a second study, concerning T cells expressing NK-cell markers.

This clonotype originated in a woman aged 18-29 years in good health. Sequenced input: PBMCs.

DNA for the CDR3: TGTGCCAGCAGCTCCGGGGGTAGCGGGGTTTACAATGAGCAGTTCTTC. It yields the protein CASSSGGSGVYNEQFF. The chain is built from TRBV7-3 and TRBJ2-1; 8 positions agree with TRBD2. The germline V gene has CDR1 SGHTA and CDR2 FQGTGA. The CDR3 loop spans 16 amino acids. Germline trimming cut 4 bases from V and 4 bases from J; bases unmatched to any gene: 9.